Listed here are 5 T cell receptor beta chains from one sample, sequenced in a study of T cell responses to AZD1222 COVID-19 vaccine. Only in-frame clones appear in the TCRdb table, and some are missing; sequencing was by immunoSEQ multiplex PCR. The sample yields around 170,000 clones, about nine tenths seen once. Sequencing used peripheral blood, obtained on day 0 of AZD1222 vaccination. These TCRs come from an adult in good health.

The V gene is TRBV18, the J gene TRBJ1-4, with D possibly TRBD1 on 5 matching bases. The CDR3 totals 16 residues. CDR1 is KGHSH and CDR2 is LQKENI in the germline V gene. Trimming left V 4 bases short and J 4 bases short, with 16 bases between. In DNA form, the CDR3 reads TGTGCCAGCTCACGTTCAAACCAGGGTATTAATGAAAAACTGTTTTTT. Translated: CASSRSNQGINEKLFF.

This chain joins TRBV27 and TRBJ1-1; D is ambiguous. Germline V gene data show CDR1 as MNHEY and CDR2 as SMNVEV (reference sequence). CDR3 length: 15 residues. Trimming shortened V by 2 bases and J by 4 bases, and 14 bases separated the two germline ends. In nucleotides, the CDR3 is TGTGCCAGCAGTTTACTAACCTCTTTGGGCACTGAAGCTTTCTTT. It is translated as CASSLLTSLGTEAFF.

The chain is built from TRBV5-6 and TRBJ1-2; 8 positions match TRBD1. The CDR3 sequence is 18 residues long. Germline V gene sequence: CDR1 SGHDT, CDR2 YYEEEE. The ends lost 0 bases at V and 0 bases at J; junction bases unmatched: 10. The CDR3 spells CASSLAFRTGITNYGYTF. CDR3 sequence (DNA): TGTGCCAGCAGCTTGGCCTTCAGGACAGGGATTACTAACTATGGCTACACCTTC.

The chain is built from TRBV7-9 and TRBJ2-2; 7 nucleotides match TRBD1. With V trimmed by 5 bases and J by 0 bases, 6 bases remained unmatched. In germline, CDR1 is SEHNR, CDR2 FQNEAQ (reference sequence). This CDR3 has 16 amino acids. The CDR3 loop reads CASSPPGTANTGELFF. CDR3 DNA: TGTGCCAGCAGCCCTCCCGGGACAGCGAACACCGGGGAGCTGTTTTTT.

The chain carries TRBV12-3 or TRBV12-4 and TRBJ1-2, with D perhaps TRBD1 (5 bases). Between the trimmed V and J ends, which lost 3 bases and 7 bases, there was a span of 12 bases. The CDR3 has 13 amino acids. The CDR3 DNA reads TGTGCCAGCAGTTTGGGGGGTCCGTTTGGCTACACCTTC. Residues: CASSLGGPFGYTF.